This is a list of T cell receptor beta chains from one sample in a study of blood T cells in healthy people across ages. TCRdb reanalysed the 5' RACE reads using MiXCR and keeps one entry per CDR3 protein. Of roughly 800,000 distinct CDR3 sequences listed, under 30% are singletons. This same sample was also taken into another study, of T cells of mothers and their children.

The sequenced material came from blood. The receptor source for this set is a boy younger than 18 in good health. CDR3s include the opening cysteine and the closing phenylalanine or tryptophan. A D gene is named only where the DNA matches it firmly. Size tells how often a clone was seen (once, few, many) or the class of an expanded clone, and some rows leave it out.

V gene: TRBV10-2; clone size: once; D gene: TRBD1; J gene: TRBJ2-7; CDR3 DNA: TGCGCCAGCAGTGGGGACAGCTCCCGGGAGCAGTACTTC; CDR3 protein: CASSGDSSREQYF
V gene: TRBV28; clone size: once; D gene: .; J gene: TRBJ2-3; CDR3 DNA: TGTGCCAGCAGTAGGGGGGGCAGCGCTAGCACAGATACGCAGTATTTT; CDR3 protein: CASSRGGSASTDTQYF
V gene: TRBV7-9; clone size: .; D gene: .; J gene: TRBJ2-2; CDR3 DNA: TGTGCCAGCAGCGATCAGGGGTCCACCGGGGAGCTGTTTTTT; CDR3 protein: CASSDQGSTGELFF
V gene: TRBV29-1; clone size: .; D gene: TRBD2; J gene: TRBJ2-1; CDR3 DNA: TGCAGCGTTGATGGGAGGGAGGTTCCAAATGAGCAGTTCTTC; CDR3 protein: CSVDGREVPNEQFF
V gene: TRBV2; clone size: few; D gene: TRBD2; J gene: TRBJ2-7; CDR3 DNA: TGTGCCAGCAAAACTAGCGGGGGCTTTTACGAGCAGTACTTC; CDR3 protein: CASKTSGGFYEQYF
V gene: TRBV7-3; clone size: few; D gene: TRBD1; J gene: TRBJ2-7; CDR3 DNA: TGTGCCAGCAGCTTGGGACAGGGCCTCGAGCAGTACTTC; CDR3 protein: CASSLGQGLEQYF
V gene: TRBV10-3; clone size: few; D gene: .; J gene: TRBJ2-7; CDR3 DNA: TGTGCCATCAGTACGGGACTCCCCCCGGGCGAGCAGTACTTC; CDR3 protein: CAISTGLPPGEQYF
V gene: TRBV14; clone size: .; D gene: TRBD2; J gene: TRBJ2-7; CDR3 DNA: TGTGCCAGCAGCCAAGACCGCGGGGGGGAGTACGAGCAGTACTTC; CDR3 protein: CASSQDRGGEYEQYF
V gene: TRBV20-1; clone size: .; D gene: .; J gene: TRBJ1-4; CDR3 DNA: TGCAGTGCGGAGACGGCCGCTAATGAAAAACTGTTTTTT; CDR3 protein: CSAETAANEKLFF
V gene: TRBV3-1; clone size: .; D gene: .; J gene: TRBJ2-7; CDR3 DNA: TGTGCCAGCAGCCAAGATTCTAGCACAGGCCGACCCTACGAGCAGTACTTC; CDR3 protein: CASSQDSSTGRPYEQYF
V gene: TRBV24-1; clone size: .; D gene: .; J gene: TRBJ1-6; CDR3 DNA: TGTGCCACCAGTGAACACAGGAATTCACCCCTCCACTTT; CDR3 protein: CATSEHRNSPLHF
V gene: TRBV12-3/TRBV12-4; clone size: few; D gene: .; J gene: TRBJ1-2; CDR3 DNA: TGTGCCAGCAGTTTCGGCAGCTTTTATGGCTACACCTTC; CDR3 protein: CASSFGSFYGYTF
V gene: TRBV12-3/TRBV12-4; clone size: .; D gene: TRBD1; J gene: TRBJ1-3; CDR3 DNA: TGTGCCAGCAGGCCCTCACAGGGGGCCTCCTCTGGAAACACCATATATTTT; CDR3 protein: CASRPSQGASSGNTIYF
V gene: TRBV15; clone size: few; D gene: .; J gene: TRBJ2-7; CDR3 DNA: TGTGCCACCAGCAGAGAAGCAGTTTACGAGCAGTACTTC; CDR3 protein: CATSREAVYEQYF
V gene: TRBV6-5; clone size: .; D gene: TRBD2; J gene: TRBJ2-1; CDR3 DNA: TGTGCCAGCAGTTACACGAAGCGGGGGGCCTACAATGAGCAGTTCTTC; CDR3 protein: CASSYTKRGAYNEQFF
V gene: TRBV12-3/TRBV12-4; clone size: .; D gene: .; J gene: TRBJ2-3; CDR3 DNA: TGTGCCAGCAACGGGGAGAGCGCAGATACGCAGTATTTT; CDR3 protein: CASNGESADTQYF
V gene: TRBV20-1; clone size: .; D gene: .; J gene: TRBJ2-5; CDR3 DNA: TGCAGTGGTCAGGACAGACAAGCGACCCAGTACTTC; CDR3 protein: CSGQDRQATQYF
V gene: TRBV20-1; clone size: .; D gene: .; J gene: TRBJ2-5; CDR3 DNA: TGCAGTGCTAGAGATCCTAGCAGGAGCCAGTACCAAGAGACCCAGTACTTC; CDR3 protein: CSARDPSRSQYQETQYF
V gene: TRBV4-2; clone size: .; D gene: .; J gene: TRBJ2-2; CDR3 DNA: TGTGCCAGCAGCCAGGAGGGAGACACCGGGGAGCTGTTTTTT; CDR3 protein: CASSQEGDTGELFF
V gene: TRBV5-1; clone size: few; D gene: .; J gene: TRBJ1-1; CDR3 DNA: TGCGCCAGCAGCTCCGGGACGGTCTACACTGAAGCTTTCTTT; CDR3 protein: CASSSGTVYTEAFF
V gene: TRBV4-1; clone size: few; D gene: .; J gene: TRBJ2-5; CDR3 DNA: TGCGCCAGCAGCCACCCCCTGCGCGGGGCACAAGAGACCCAGTACTTC; CDR3 protein: CASSHPLRGAQETQYF
V gene: TRBV18; clone size: few; D gene: .; J gene: TRBJ1-5; CDR3 DNA: TGTGCCAGTTCACCCGGGACGGGAGTCGTTCAGCCCCAGCATTTT; CDR3 protein: CASSPGTGVVQPQHF
V gene: TRBV7-9; clone size: .; D gene: TRBD2; J gene: TRBJ2-1; CDR3 DNA: TGTGCCAGCAGAAGAAGCGGGGGGAGCTCCTACAATGAGCAGTTCTTC; CDR3 protein: CASRRSGGSSYNEQFF
V gene: TRBV12-3/TRBV12-4; clone size: few; D gene: .; J gene: TRBJ2-1; CDR3 DNA: TGTGCCAGCAGTTCGGGACTGTCGAGGAATGGGCAGTTCTTC; CDR3 protein: CASSSGLSRNGQFF
V gene: TRBV7-2; clone size: .; D gene: .; J gene: TRBJ2-5; CDR3 DNA: TGTGCCAGCAGCCCCCAACCCGGGGGCCAAGAGACCCAGTACTTC; CDR3 protein: CASSPQPGGQETQYF
V gene: TRBV24-1; clone size: .; D gene: TRBD1; J gene: TRBJ2-5; CDR3 DNA: TGTGCCACCAGTGCAGGGGGCGTAGGGAAAGAGACCCAGTACTTC; CDR3 protein: CATSAGGVGKETQYF
V gene: TRBV6-6; clone size: .; D gene: TRBD1; J gene: TRBJ1-2; CDR3 DNA: TGTGCCAGCACCGCTGACAGGGGCTATGGCTACACCTTC; CDR3 protein: CASTADRGYGYTF
V gene: TRBV20-1; clone size: few; D gene: TRBD2; J gene: TRBJ2-5; CDR3 DNA: TGCAGTGCTACCCCGGGACTAGCGCAGGGGGCCCAGTACTTC; CDR3 protein: CSATPGLAQGAQYF
V gene: TRBV4-2; clone size: .; D gene: .; J gene: TRBJ1-2; CDR3 DNA: TGTGCCAGCAGCCCCCCGTCCAGGACGTCTCTTGGCTACACCTTC; CDR3 protein: CASSPPSRTSLGYTF
V gene: TRBV5-1; clone size: .; D gene: .; J gene: TRBJ2-4; CDR3 DNA: TGCGCCAGCAGATTAGACAACATTCAGTACTTC; CDR3 protein: CASRLDNIQYF
V gene: TRBV5-5; clone size: .; D gene: .; J gene: TRBJ2-3; CDR3 DNA: TGTGCCAGCAGCTCGGCGGGGACATATGGCACAGATACGCAGTATTTT; CDR3 protein: CASSSAGTYGTDTQYF
V gene: TRBV27; clone size: .; D gene: .; J gene: TRBJ2-2; CDR3 DNA: TGTGCCAGCAGTTTATGGGGAATGGACACCGGGGAGCTGTTTTTT; CDR3 protein: CASSLWGMDTGELFF
V gene: TRBV5-1; clone size: once; D gene: .; J gene: TRBJ2-3; CDR3 DNA: TGCGCCAGCAGCTTGGAACACTACACAGATACGCAGTATTTT; CDR3 protein: CASSLEHYTDTQYF
V gene: TRBV20-1; clone size: .; D gene: .; J gene: TRBJ1-1; CDR3 DNA: TGCAGTGCTAGTGGAAGGGTTTGGGGCACTGAAGCTTTCTTT; CDR3 protein: CSASGRVWGTEAFF
V gene: TRBV5-1; clone size: .; D gene: TRBD1; J gene: TRBJ1-1; CDR3 DNA: TGCGCCAGCAGAAACAGGGGAGACACTGAAGCTTTCTTT; CDR3 protein: CASRNRGDTEAFF
V gene: TRBV6-2/TRBV6-3; clone size: few; D gene: .; J gene: TRBJ2-7; CDR3 DNA: TGTGCCAGCAGGAACAGGGCGAGCTCCTACGAGCAGTACTTC; CDR3 protein: CASRNRASSYEQYF
V gene: TRBV11-2; clone size: .; D gene: .; J gene: TRBJ2-7; CDR3 DNA: TGTGCCAGCAGCTTAGGCCCGATGGGTGAGCAGTACTTC; CDR3 protein: CASSLGPMGEQYF
V gene: TRBV12-3/TRBV12-4; clone size: .; D gene: .; J gene: TRBJ2-3; CDR3 DNA: TGTGCCAGCAACCCGCTCTTGGATACGCAGTATTTT; CDR3 protein: CASNPLLDTQYF
V gene: TRBV7-3; clone size: .; D gene: TRBD1; J gene: TRBJ1-1; CDR3 DNA: TGTGCCAGCAGCCCCACCGGACAGGCTAACACTGAAGCTTTCTTT; CDR3 protein: CASSPTGQANTEAFF
V gene: TRBV11-2; clone size: .; D gene: .; J gene: TRBJ2-6; CDR3 DNA: TGTGCCAGCAGCTTAGGGAGCGGCGGGGCCAACGTCCTGACTTTC; CDR3 protein: CASSLGSGGANVLTF
V gene: TRBV7-2; clone size: .; D gene: TRBD2; J gene: TRBJ2-3; CDR3 DNA: TGTGCTAGCTCCTTGACGGGAGGGCGCTTTGATACGCAGTATTTT; CDR3 protein: CASSLTGGRFDTQYF